A selection of T cell receptor beta chains follows, all from one sample in a study of T cell repertoires in cytomegalovirus infection. No antigen is known for these receptors. Each CDR3 protein is one row after TCRdb ran MiXCR on the reads. The table shows around 78,000 distinct CDR3 sequences, with around 25% occurring only once. The sample was CD8+ T cells from cultured PBMCs, taken from culture after CMV antigen stimulation. The receptors stem from a human donor in good health (CMV status not recorded). Some clones in this sample may be carry-over from other donors' samples. The CDR3 runs from the conserved cysteine through the conserved F or W. The D gene is left open where the match is weak. Rows give clone size only sometimes, using once, few, many, or a class for an expanded clone.

TRBD2 TRBJ2-1 NA TRBV6-6 CASSFPGLAGGVNNEQFF TGTGCCAGCAGTTTCCCGGGGTTAGCGGGAGGTGTTAACAATGAGCAGTTCTTC
NA TRBJ2-7 many TRBV6-1 CASSRTPSSGYEQYF TGTGCCAGCAGTAGAACCCCCTCATCCGGATACGAGCAGTACTTC
TRBD2 TRBJ2-3 few TRBV20-1 CSAPSGGYTDTQYF TGCAGTGCTCCTAGCGGGGGATACACAGATACGCAGTATTTT
NA TRBJ1-6 NA TRBV6-1 CASSEGAGLTYNSPLHF TGTGCCAGCAGTGAAGGGGCAGGCCTAACCTATAATTCACCCCTCCACTTT
TRBD1 TRBJ1-6 NA TRBV5-4 CASGDRSSYNSPLHF TGTGCCAGCGGGGACAGGAGCTCCTATAATTCACCCCTCCACTTT
NA TRBJ1-6 few TRBV28 CASTAGGGSPLHF TGTGCCAGCACGGCGGGGGGGGGTTCACCCCTCCACTTT
NA TRBJ1-1 few TRBV12-5 CASAPPPWNTEAFF TGTGCTAGTGCCCCCCCCCCGTGGAACACTGAAGCTTTCTTT
NA TRBJ1-2 NA TRBV25-1 CASSEYRDAYGYTF TGTGCCAGCAGTGAGTACAGGGATGCCTATGGCTACACCTTC
NA TRBJ1-1 few TRBV7-8 CASRPFDGTEAFF TGTGCCAGCAGACCCTTCGACGGCACTGAAGCTTTCTTT
NA TRBJ1-1 few TRBV5-6 CASSRGGAIDAEAFF TGTGCCAGCAGCCGAGGGGGTGCTATCGACGCTGAAGCTTTCTTT
NA TRBJ2-1 NA TRBV2 CASSEPRGSSRAEQFF TGTGCCAGCAGTGAACCCCGAGGGAGTAGCCGGGCTGAGCAGTTCTTC
TRBD1 TRBJ2-3 few TRBV12-5 CASALDRGGDTDTQYF TGTGCTAGTGCTCTGGACAGGGGCGGGGACACAGATACGCAGTATTTT
NA TRBJ1-1 few TRBV6-2/TRBV6-3 CASSYSRTTEAFF TGTGCCAGCAGTTACTCGAGGACCACTGAAGCTTTCTTT
NA TRBJ2-3 few TRBV7-3 CASSLDGATDTQYF TGTGCCAGCAGCTTAGACGGGGCCACAGATACGCAGTATTTT
NA TRBJ2-7 many TRBV7-6 CASSTSGEQYF TGTGCCAGCAGCACCAGTGGCGAGCAGTACTTC
TRBD1 TRBJ1-2 many TRBV7-8 CASSSPTGDSGYGYTF TGTGCCAGCAGCTCCCCCACCGGGGACAGCGGTTATGGCTACACCTTC
NA TRBJ1-1 NA TRBV12-3/TRBV12-4 CATGEMNTEAFF TGTGCCACAGGGGAGATGAACACTGAAGCTTTCTTT
TRBD1 TRBJ2-1 NA TRBV4-3 CASSHGDRGFYNEQFF TGCGCCAGCAGCCATGGGGACAGGGGTTTTTATAATGAGCAGTTCTTC
TRBD2 TRBJ2-2 many TRBV7-2 CASSLLAGGGGDTGELFF TGTGCCAGCAGCTTATTAGCGGGGGGAGGAGGAGACACCGGGGAGCTGTTTTTT
NA TRBJ1-1 NA TRBV19 CASLTGNTEAFF TGTGCCAGCTTGACAGGGAACACTGAAGCTTTCTTT
TRBD1 TRBJ1-5 few TRBV7-9 CASSLGTGGKQPQHF TGTGCCAGCAGCTTAGGGACAGGGGGTAAGCAGCCCCAGCATTTT
TRBD2 TRBJ2-2 NA TRBV6-2/TRBV6-3 CASRALAATGELFF TGTGCCAGCAGGGCACTAGCGGCCACCGGGGAGCTGTTTTTT
NA TRBJ1-1 many TRBV7-9 CASRDQRVVLNTEAFF TGTGCCAGCAGAGACCAGAGGGTGGTTCTGAACACTGAAGCTTTCTTT
TRBD1 TRBJ2-6 NA TRBV5-1 CASSRTGDLAGANVLTF TGCGCCAGCAGCAGAACAGGGGATCTAGCTGGGGCCAACGTCCTGACTTTC
NA TRBJ2-5 NA TRBV5-6 CASSLSAGRKTQYF TGTGCCAGCAGCTTGTCTGCAGGGCGAAAGACCCAGTACTTC
NA TRBJ1-1 NA TRBV7-6 CASSLVLGAFF TGTGCCAGCAGCTTAGTGCTAGGGGCTTTCTTT
NA TRBJ2-2 few TRBV7-6 CASSRTGYRELFF TGTGCCAGCAGCAGAACAGGGTACCGGGAGCTGTTTTTT
NA TRBJ1-2 few TRBV28 CASSLSRVNYGYTF TGTGCCAGCAGTTTGAGCAGAGTTAACTATGGCTACACCTTC
TRBD2 TRBJ2-2 few TRBV7-6 CASSSLRTSGMSTGELFF TGTGCCAGCAGCTCCCTCAGGACTAGCGGGATGAGCACCGGGGAGCTGTTTTTT
NA TRBJ2-7 many TRBV27 CASSLQGPGYEQYF TGTGCCAGCAGTTTACAGGGGCCAGGGTACGAGCAGTACTTC
TRBD1 TRBJ2-6 many TRBV5-5 CASSQGQGLLGANVLTF TGTGCCAGCAGCCAGGGACAGGGTTTGCTCGGGGCCAACGTCCTGACTTTC
NA TRBJ1-4 NA TRBV20-1 CSAVTSGTWGEKLFF TGCAGTGCTGTCACATCCGGGACATGGGGAGAAAAACTGTTTTTT
TRBD2 TRBJ2-7 NA TRBV6-5 CASSSSGSVYEQYF TGTGCCAGCAGTTCTAGCGGGAGCGTGTACGAGCAGTACTTC
TRBD2 TRBJ2-3 few TRBV5-1 CASCESGGTDTQYF TGCGCCAGCTGCGAAAGCGGGGGGACAGATACGCAGTATTTT
TRBD1 TRBJ1-6 NA TRBV6-1 CATRDRRGSPLHF TGTGCCACTCGGGACAGGCGAGGTTCACCCCTCCACTTT
NA TRBJ2-3 NA TRBV4-2 CASSQDILARSTDTQYF TGTGCCAGCAGCCAAGATATACTAGCCAGAAGCACAGATACGCAGTATTTT
NA TRBJ1-2 few TRBV19 CASSIEAQITYGYTF TGTGCCAGTAGTATAGAGGCACAGATCACCTATGGCTACACCTTC
NA TRBJ2-7 NA TRBV11-2 CASSFLVDYEQYF TGTGCCAGCAGCTTCCTCGTCGACTACGAGCAGTACTTC
TRBD1 TRBJ2-5 many TRBV7-8 CASQDRGRKETQYF TGTGCCAGCCAAGACAGGGGGCGTAAAGAGACCCAGTACTTC
NA TRBJ2-3 NA TRBV19 CASSDPWGPTDTQYF TGTGCCAGTAGTGATCCCTGGGGGCCGACAGATACGCAGTATTTT
NA TRBJ1-2 few TRBV19 CASSIGQGFRYGYTF TGTGCCAGTAGTATAGGCCAGGGGTTTCGCTATGGCTACACCTTC
NA TRBJ2-4 NA TRBV19 CASSIELVGFGDIQYF TGTGCCAGTAGTATAGAACTAGTGGGATTCGGGGACATTCAGTACTTC
NA TRBJ1-6 NA TRBV4-3 CASSQDKGWASPLHF TGCGCCAGCAGCCAAGACAAAGGGTGGGCTTCACCCCTCCACTTT
NA TRBJ2-1 many TRBV7-9 CASTSGDGTYNEQFF TGTGCCAGCACCTCAGGGGACGGAACCTACAATGAGCAGTTCTTC
TRBD2 TRBJ2-3 NA TRBV9 CASGTLAGGPDTQYF TGTGCCAGCGGAACCTTAGCGGGGGGGCCGGATACGCAGTATTTT
TRBD1 TRBJ1-2 NA TRBV5-1 CASSPRQGMDYGYTF TGCGCCAGCAGCCCTAGACAGGGAATGGACTATGGCTACACCTTC
NA TRBJ2-5 NA TRBV4-1 CASSQELKARGETQYF TGCGCCAGCAGCCAAGAGCTCAAAGCCCGCGGAGAGACCCAGTACTTC
NA TRBJ1-6 NA TRBV4-1 CASSQEEGTNSPLHF TGCGCCAGCAGCCAAGAGGAGGGGACGAATTCACCCCTCCACTTT
TRBD2 TRBJ2-3 many TRBV7-8 CASSDPRDYTDTQYF TGTGCCAGCAGCGATCCCCGGGACTACACAGATACGCAGTATTTT
NA TRBJ1-5 NA TRBV5-4 CASSPPNRSGDSNQPQHF TGTGCCAGCAGCCCCCCGAACCGATCAGGAGATAGCAATCAGCCCCAGCATTTT
NA TRBJ2-2 few TRBV11-2 CASSLKGRGGLDTGELFF TGTGCCAGCAGCTTAAAGGGCAGGGGGGGCTTGGACACCGGGGAGCTGTTTTTT
TRBD1 TRBJ1-1 few TRBV27 CATMGTGADTEAFF TGTGCCACCATGGGGACAGGGGCGGACACTGAAGCTTTCTTT
TRBD2 TRBJ2-7 once TRBV5-5 CASLEREFSYEQYF TGTGCCAGCCTCGAGCGGGAATTCTCCTACGAGCAGTACTTC
NA TRBJ1-2 few TRBV20-1 CSARGGFDGYTF TGCAGTGCTAGAGGGGGTTTTGATGGCTACACCTTC
NA TRBJ2-3 few TRBV4-3 CASSQFGAGTPPDTQYF TGCGCCAGCAGCCAATTTGGGGCGGGGACGCCCCCAGATACGCAGTATTTT
NA TRBJ1-2 few TRBV29-1 CSLFPTGTGAIRHYGYTF TGCAGCTTATTCCCAACCGGGACGGGGGCGATCCGACACTATGGCTACACCTTC
NA TRBJ2-5 NA TRBV29-1 CSVWVVGPQETQYF TGCAGCGTTTGGGTTGTGGGGCCGCAAGAGACCCAGTACTTC